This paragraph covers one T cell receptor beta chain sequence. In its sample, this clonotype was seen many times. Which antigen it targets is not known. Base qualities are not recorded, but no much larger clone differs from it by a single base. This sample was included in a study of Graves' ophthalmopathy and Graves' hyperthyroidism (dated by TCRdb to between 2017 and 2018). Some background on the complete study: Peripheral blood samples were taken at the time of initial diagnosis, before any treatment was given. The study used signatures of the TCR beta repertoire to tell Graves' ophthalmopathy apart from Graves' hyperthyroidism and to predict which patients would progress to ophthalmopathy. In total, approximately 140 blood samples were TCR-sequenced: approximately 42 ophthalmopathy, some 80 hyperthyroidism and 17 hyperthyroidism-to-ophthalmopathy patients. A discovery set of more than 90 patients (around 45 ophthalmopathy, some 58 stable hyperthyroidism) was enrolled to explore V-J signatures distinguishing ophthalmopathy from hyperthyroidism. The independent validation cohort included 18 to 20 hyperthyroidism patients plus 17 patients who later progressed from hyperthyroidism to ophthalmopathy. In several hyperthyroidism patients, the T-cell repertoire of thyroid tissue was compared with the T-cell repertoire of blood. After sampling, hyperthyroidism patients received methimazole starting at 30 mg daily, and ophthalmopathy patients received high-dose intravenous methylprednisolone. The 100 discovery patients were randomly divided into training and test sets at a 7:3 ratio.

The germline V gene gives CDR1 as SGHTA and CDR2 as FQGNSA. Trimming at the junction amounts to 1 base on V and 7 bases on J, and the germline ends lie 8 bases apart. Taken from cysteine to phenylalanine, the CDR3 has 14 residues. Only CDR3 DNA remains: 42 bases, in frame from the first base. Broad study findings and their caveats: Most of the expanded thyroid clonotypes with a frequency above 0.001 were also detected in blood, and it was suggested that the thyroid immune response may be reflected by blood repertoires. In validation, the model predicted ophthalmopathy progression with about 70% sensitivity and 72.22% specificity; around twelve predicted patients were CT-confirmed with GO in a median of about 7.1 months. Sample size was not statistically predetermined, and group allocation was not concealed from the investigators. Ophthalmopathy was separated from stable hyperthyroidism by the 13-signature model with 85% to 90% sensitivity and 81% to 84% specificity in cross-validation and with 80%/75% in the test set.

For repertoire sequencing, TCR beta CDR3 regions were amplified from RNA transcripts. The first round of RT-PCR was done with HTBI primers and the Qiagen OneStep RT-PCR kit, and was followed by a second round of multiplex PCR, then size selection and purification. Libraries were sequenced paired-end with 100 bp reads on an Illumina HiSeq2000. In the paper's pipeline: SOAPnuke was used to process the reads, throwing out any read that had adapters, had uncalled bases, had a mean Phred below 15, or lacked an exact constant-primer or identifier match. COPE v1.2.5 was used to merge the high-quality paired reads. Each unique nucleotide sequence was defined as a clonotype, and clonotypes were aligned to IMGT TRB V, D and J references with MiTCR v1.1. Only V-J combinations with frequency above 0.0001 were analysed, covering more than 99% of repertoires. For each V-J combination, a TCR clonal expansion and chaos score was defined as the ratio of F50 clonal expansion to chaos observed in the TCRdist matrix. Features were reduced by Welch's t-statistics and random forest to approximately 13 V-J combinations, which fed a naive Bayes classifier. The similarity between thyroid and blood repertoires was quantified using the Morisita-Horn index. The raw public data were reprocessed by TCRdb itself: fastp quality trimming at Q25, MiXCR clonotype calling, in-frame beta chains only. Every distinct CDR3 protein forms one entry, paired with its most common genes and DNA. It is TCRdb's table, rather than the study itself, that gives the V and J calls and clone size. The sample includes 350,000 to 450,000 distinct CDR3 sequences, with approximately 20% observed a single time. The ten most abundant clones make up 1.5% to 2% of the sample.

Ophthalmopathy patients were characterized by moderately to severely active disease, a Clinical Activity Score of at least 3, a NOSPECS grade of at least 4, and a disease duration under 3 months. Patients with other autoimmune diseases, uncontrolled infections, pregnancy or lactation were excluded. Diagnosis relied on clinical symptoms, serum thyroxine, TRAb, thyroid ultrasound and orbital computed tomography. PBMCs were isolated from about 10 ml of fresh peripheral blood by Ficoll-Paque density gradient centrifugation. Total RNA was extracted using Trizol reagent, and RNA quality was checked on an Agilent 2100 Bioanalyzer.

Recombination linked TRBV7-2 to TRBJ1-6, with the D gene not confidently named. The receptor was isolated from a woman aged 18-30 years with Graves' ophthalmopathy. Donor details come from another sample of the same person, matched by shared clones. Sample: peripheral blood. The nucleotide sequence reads TGTGCCAGCAGCTTAGGGACGATGAATTCACCCCTCCACTTT. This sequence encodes CASSLGTMNSPLHF.